The clone carrying this TCR beta chain appeared a single time. As the CDR3 is not closed by the conserved phenylalanine or tryptophan, this likely results from a read error. These data are taken from a study of CD8+CD57+ T cells in acquired aplastic anemia. Template material for TCR beta VDJ and CDR3 profiling consisted of genomic DNA. TCRdb processed the reads anew with MiXCR; each CDR3 protein has one entry. The sample lists hundreds of thousands of distinct CDR3 sequences; 65% to 90% were seen once. CD8+CD57+ cell expansion, shown by flow cytometry, had occurred in the patients selected for sequencing. The V and J ends lost 1 base and 2 bases respectively, with 8 bases between them. Germline lookup yields CDR1 LNHNV and CDR2 YYDKDF (reference sequence). CDR3 size: 14 residues.

The chain couples TRBV15 to TRBJ2-5, with no clear D. Sequencing was done on a sample of sorted CD4+, CD8+, or CD8+CD57+ T cells (not recorded which) from PBMCs. This clonotype was sampled from a human donor with aplastic anemia. The CDR3 region is CATSRGSVQETQYG. CDR3 bases: TGTGCCACCAGCAGAGGCAGCGTGCAAGAGACCCAGTACGGC.